The rows below give T cell receptor beta chains drawn from one sample of a study of identical twins. TCRdb used MiXCR to reprocess the 5' RACE reads, holding one entry per CDR3 protein. The sample lists 520,000 or so distinct CDR3 sequences, 22% occurring once. The same sample was also studied in work on T cells expressing NK-cell markers.

Source material: CD4+ T cells sorted from blood. The receptors shown here come from a woman between 18 and 29 years old in good health. CDR3s include the opening cysteine and the closing phenylalanine or tryptophan. Each record gives: clone size, D gene, J gene, V gene, CDR3 protein, CDR3 DNA. The D gene is left open where the match is weak. Some rows mark clone size as missing; the rest say once, few, many or name a class of expanded clone.

NA NA TRBJ1-5 TRBV7-9 CASSLQGSFNQPQHF TGTGCCAGCAGCTTACAGGGGTCTTTCAATCAGCCCCAGCATTTT
NA NA TRBJ1-2 TRBV7-9 CASSLARGGPGYTF TGTGCCAGCAGCTTAGCGCGGGGTGGGCCTGGCTACACCTTC
few NA TRBJ2-7 TRBV7-2 CASSMGRGISLEQYF TGTGCCAGCAGTATGGGGCGGGGAATCTCCCTCGAGCAGTACTTC
few TRBD1 TRBJ2-7 TRBV7-9 CASSFWTGFGYEQYF TGTGCCAGCAGCTTCTGGACAGGTTTTGGCTACGAGCAGTACTTC
NA NA TRBJ2-7 TRBV7-2 CASSPQTGSYEQYF TGTGCCAGCAGCCCTCAGACTGGGTCCTACGAGCAGTACTTC
NA NA TRBJ2-1 TRBV20-1 CSAPRLVGNEQFF TGCAGTGCACCCCGACTAGTGGGCAATGAGCAGTTCTTC
NA NA TRBJ1-1 TRBV13 CASSPGPDTEAFF TGTGCCAGCAGCCCCGGGCCAGACACTGAAGCTTTCTTT
few TRBD2 TRBJ2-7 TRBV10-3 CAISERTGTSDEQYF TGTGCCATCAGTGAGCGAACCGGGACTAGTGACGAGCAGTACTTC
NA TRBD1 TRBJ2-2 TRBV10-3 CAISGTGTGELFF TGTGCCATCAGCGGGACAGGGACCGGGGAGCTGTTTTTT
NA NA TRBJ2-7 TRBV20-1 CSARVGSGSEQYF TGCAGTGCTAGAGTAGGTAGCGGATCCGAGCAGTACTTC
NA TRBD2 TRBJ2-5 TRBV6-1 CASSEDGLAGGPRETQYF TGTGCCAGCAGTGAAGACGGACTAGCGGGAGGGCCTAGGGAGACCCAGTACTTC
few NA TRBJ2-2 TRBV20-1 CSAREGTGELFF TGCAGTGCTAGAGAGGGCACCGGGGAGCTGTTTTTT
NA NA TRBJ2-1 TRBV7-3 CASSAGGSVVNEQFF TGTGCCAGCAGCGCCGGGGGTTCGGTTGTCAATGAGCAGTTCTTC
few TRBD2 TRBJ2-1 TRBV20-1 CSVEPSGRSDEQFF TGCAGTGTTGAACCTAGCGGGAGAAGCGATGAGCAGTTCTTC
few TRBD1 TRBJ2-1 TRBV10-3 CAISVDRDSRFF TGTGCCATCAGTGTTGACAGGGATTCGCGGTTCTTC
NA NA TRBJ1-2 TRBV29-1 CSVELSGGDGYGYTF TGCAGCGTTGAGCTCTCGGGGGGTGACGGTTATGGCTACACCTTC
many TRBD1 TRBJ2-5 TRBV15 CATSSGTGYSETQYF TGTGCCACCAGTTCCGGGACAGGGTATTCGGAGACCCAGTACTTC
NA NA TRBJ2-3 TRBV5-4 CASSLRTDTDTQYF TGTGCCAGCAGCTTGAGGACTGACACAGATACGCAGTATTTT
many TRBD1 TRBJ2-5 TRBV5-1 CASRLQGSQETQYF TGCGCCAGCAGACTACAGGGGAGCCAAGAGACCCAGTACTTC
NA TRBD1 TRBJ2-4 TRBV29-1 CSVRQGGDIQYF TGCAGCGTCCGACAGGGGGGGGACATTCAGTACTTC
many TRBD2 TRBJ2-3 TRBV6-2/TRBV6-3 CASRPTPPGTSGRSTDTQYF TGTGCCAGTAGGCCGACCCCCCCCGGGACTAGCGGGAGAAGCACAGATACGCAGTATTTT
NA TRBD1 TRBJ1-1 TRBV5-5 CASSQRTGKGLEAFF TGTGCCAGCAGTCAGAGGACAGGGAAGGGCCTTGAAGCTTTCTTT
NA TRBD1 TRBJ1-4 TRBV7-9 CASSFDRGEKLFF TGTGCCAGCAGCTTTGACAGGGGTGAAAAACTGTTTTTT
few TRBD1 TRBJ1-2 TRBV25-1 CASSRGLNYGYTF TGTGCCAGCAGTAGGGGGCTGAACTATGGCTACACCTTC
many TRBD1 TRBJ1-5 TRBV7-2 CASSPQGEQPQHF TGTGCCAGCAGCCCTCAGGGGGAACAGCCCCAGCATTTT
NA NA TRBJ2-7 TRBV11-3 CASSSGDAWRVYEQYF TGTGCCAGCAGCTCAGGGGACGCCTGGAGGGTATACGAGCAGTACTTC
few NA TRBJ1-4 TRBV20-1 CSAPRRDTEKLFF TGCAGTGCTCCTAGACGGGACACTGAAAAACTGTTTTTT
NA NA TRBJ2-7 TRBV7-9 CASSQDGQSYEQYF TGTGCCAGCAGCCAGGACGGGCAGTCCTACGAGCAGTACTTC
NA TRBD1 TRBJ2-1 TRBV20-1 CSASRQGAYNEQFF TGCAGTGCTAGTCGACAGGGGGCTTACAATGAGCAGTTCTTC
NA TRBD2 TRBJ2-7 TRBV4-3 CASSPRDYLSYEQYF TGCGCCAGCAGCCCCCGGGACTACCTCTCCTACGAGCAGTACTTC
few NA TRBJ2-7 TRBV20-1 CSASVLATNYEQYF TGCAGTGCTAGTGTCCTAGCGACCAACTACGAGCAGTACTTC
NA NA TRBJ1-4 TRBV19 CASSPTRAREKLFF TGTGCCAGTAGCCCGACAAGGGCGCGTGAAAAACTGTTTTTT
many NA TRBJ2-4 TRBV2 CASKYEAKNIQYF TGTGCCAGCAAGTATGAAGCCAAAAACATTCAGTACTTC
once NA TRBJ2-5 TRBV30 CAWEPAAGQETQYF TGTGCCTGGGAGCCGGCGGCGGGCCAAGAGACCCAGTACTTC
NA NA TRBJ2-1 TRBV12-3/TRBV12-4 CASSFRVGPYHNEQFF TGTGCCAGCAGTTTCCGGGTCGGGCCTTACCACAATGAGCAGTTCTTC
few NA TRBJ1-1 TRBV14 CASSQGTRTGAFF TGTGCCAGCAGCCAAGGTACCAGAACAGGAGCTTTCTTT
NA TRBD2 TRBJ2-7 TRBV6-1 CASRELAGGYEQYF TGTGCCAGCAGGGAACTAGCGGGAGGATACGAGCAGTACTTC
NA NA TRBJ2-5 TRBV6-1 CASRRSQGGQTQYF TGTGCCAGCAGGAGATCTCAGGGGGGGCAGACCCAGTACTTC
NA NA TRBJ2-3 TRBV20-1 CSANRLGGTDTQYF TGCAGTGCTAACCGACTAGGCGGGACAGATACGCAGTATTTT
few NA TRBJ2-5 TRBV7-7 CASSSLNGAVETQYF TGTGCCAGCAGCTCCCTGAACGGGGCCGTAGAGACCCAGTACTTC
few NA TRBJ1-1 TRBV5-1 CASSRQTYNTEAFF TGCGCCAGCAGCAGACAGACTTACAACACTGAAGCTTTCTTT
NA TRBD1 TRBJ2-1 TRBV5-6 CASSLDRGHNEQFF TGTGCCAGCAGCTTGGACAGGGGGCACAATGAGCAGTTCTTC
NA TRBD1 TRBJ1-5 TRBV7-2 CASSGQGVQNQPQHF TGTGCCAGCAGCGGTCAGGGGGTTCAGAATCAGCCCCAGCATTTT
few NA TRBJ2-6 TRBV4-3 CASSQVTPGANVLTF TGCGCCAGCAGCCAAGTAACTCCCGGGGCCAACGTCCTGACTTTC
few NA TRBJ1-1 TRBV12-3/TRBV12-4 CASSRDGEAFF TGTGCCAGCAGTCGGGACGGTGAAGCTTTCTTT
NA NA TRBJ1-1 TRBV27 CASSLSGETEAFF TGTGCCAGCAGTTTATCGGGCGAGACTGAAGCTTTCTTT
NA NA TRBJ2-7 TRBV12-3/TRBV12-4 CASARGYEQYF TGTGCCAGCGCCCGCGGGTACGAGCAGTACTTC
once TRBD1 TRBJ2-1 TRBV20-1 CSVGQGPNSYNEQFF TGCAGTGTCGGACAGGGACCAAACTCCTACAATGAGCAGTTCTTC
NA NA TRBJ1-2 TRBV5-1 CASSLAGGRAYGYTF TGCGCCAGCAGCTTGGCGGGCGGGCGGGCCTATGGCTACACCTTC
NA NA TRBJ2-1 TRBV5-1 CASSDTGPNNEQFF TGCGCCAGCAGCGACACAGGGCCAAACAATGAGCAGTTCTTC
few TRBD2 TRBJ2-3 TRBV29-1 CSVGQAGVDTQYF TGCAGCGTTGGGCAAGCGGGAGTAGATACGCAGTATTTT
NA TRBD1 TRBJ1-5 TRBV5-1 CASSPGQRNQPQHF TGCGCCAGCAGCCCGGGACAGCGCAATCAGCCCCAGCATTTT
NA NA TRBJ2-3 TRBV7-2 CASSPFRGDTQYF TGTGCCAGCAGCCCTTTCCGGGGGGATACGCAGTATTTT